The text below deals with one T cell receptor beta chain. Its antigen remains unknown. Germline V gene data show CDR1 as MGHRA and CDR2 as YSYEKL. The CDR3 runs 14 residues. V gave up 4 bases and J gave up 1 base, with 8 bases separating them. These data originate in a study of OX40 agonist ivuxolimab in advanced cancers. Overall study: Three patients responded partially, comprising one with hepatocellular carcinoma and two with cutaneous melanoma.

Notes on the study in general: The CD4+ and CD8+ T cells in the blood had expanded clonally by week 6 at 0.1 to 3.0 mg/kg. Several nonresponders also turned out to have low normalized T-cell clonal expansion. CD8+ T cells were the subset that, on average, had more expanded clones than CD4+.

Some clones are missing from TCRdb's copy, which holds only in-frame ones; the method was immunoSEQ multiplex PCR. The table has about 76,000 clones, roughly four fifths seen once; the top ten hold approximately 1.5%. This TCR derives from an adult with an advanced solid tumor such as melanoma, head and neck, liver or kidney cancer. The rearrangement links TRBV4-1 to TRBJ1-3; tentatively, D is TRBD1 (5 bases). This material consisted of CD4+ or CD8+ T cells sorted from blood, taken in a trial of the OX40 agonist ivuxolimab. Written as DNA, the CDR3 is TGCGCCAGCAGCCCACAGGAATCTGGAAACACCATATATTTT. Translated: CASSPQESGNTIYF.